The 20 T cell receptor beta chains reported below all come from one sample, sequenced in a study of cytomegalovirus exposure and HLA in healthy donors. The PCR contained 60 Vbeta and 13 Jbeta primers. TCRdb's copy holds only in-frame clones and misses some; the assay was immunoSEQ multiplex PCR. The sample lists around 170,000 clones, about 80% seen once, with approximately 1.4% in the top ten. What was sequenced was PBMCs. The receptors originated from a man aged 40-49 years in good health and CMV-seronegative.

CDR3 DNA sequence: TGCGCCAGCAGCTTGGGTGAGGGGGCTGTTATGAACACTGAAGCTTTCTTT. This encodes CASSLGEGAVMNTEAFF. J is TRBJ1-1 and V is TRBV5-1, with 7 bases identical to TRBD1. The CDR3 is made up of 17 amino acids. V lost 0 bases to trimming and J lost 0 bases; unmatched junction nucleotides: 8. The germline V gene encodes CDR1 SGHRS and CDR2 YFSETQ.

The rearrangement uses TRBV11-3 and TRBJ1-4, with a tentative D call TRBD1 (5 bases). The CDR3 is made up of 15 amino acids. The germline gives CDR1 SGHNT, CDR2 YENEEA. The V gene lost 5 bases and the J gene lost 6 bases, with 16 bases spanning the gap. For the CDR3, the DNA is TGTGCCAGCAGCCAATTAGCAGGGAGGGATGAAAAACTGTTTTTT. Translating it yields CASSQLAGRDEKLFF.

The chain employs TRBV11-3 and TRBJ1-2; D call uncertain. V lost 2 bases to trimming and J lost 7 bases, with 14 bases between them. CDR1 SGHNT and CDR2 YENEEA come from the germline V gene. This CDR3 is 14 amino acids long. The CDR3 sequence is CASSLYPEGTGYTF. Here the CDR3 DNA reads TGTGCCAGCAGCTTATACCCCGAGGGCACTGGCTACACCTTC.

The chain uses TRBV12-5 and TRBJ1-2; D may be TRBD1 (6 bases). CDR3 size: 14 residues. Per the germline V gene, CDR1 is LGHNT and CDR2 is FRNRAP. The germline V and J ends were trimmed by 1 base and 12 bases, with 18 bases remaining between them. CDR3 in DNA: TGTGCTAGTGGTTTGGGATCTACAGGGAAAGGCCACACCTTC. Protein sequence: CASGLGSTGKGHTF. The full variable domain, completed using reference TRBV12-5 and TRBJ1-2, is DARVTQTPRHKVTEMGQEVTMRCQPILGHNTVFWYRQTMMQGLELLAYFRNRAPLDDSGMPKDRFSAEMPDATLATLKIQPSEPRDSAVYFCASGLGSTGKGHTFGSGTRLTVV.

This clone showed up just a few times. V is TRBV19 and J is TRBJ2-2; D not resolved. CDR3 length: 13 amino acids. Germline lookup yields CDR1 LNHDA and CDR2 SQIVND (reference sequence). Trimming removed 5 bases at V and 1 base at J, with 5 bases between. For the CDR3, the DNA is TGTGCCAGTAGTCTAAGGAACACCGGGGAGCTGTTTTTT. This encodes CASSLRNTGELFF.

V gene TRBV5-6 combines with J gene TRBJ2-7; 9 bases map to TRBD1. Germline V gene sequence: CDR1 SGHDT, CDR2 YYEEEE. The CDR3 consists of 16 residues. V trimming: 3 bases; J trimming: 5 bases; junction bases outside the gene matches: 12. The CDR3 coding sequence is TGTGCCAGCAGCTCACCACAGGGGGCGCCCGTTAACGAGCAGTACTTC. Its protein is CASSSPQGAPVNEQYF.

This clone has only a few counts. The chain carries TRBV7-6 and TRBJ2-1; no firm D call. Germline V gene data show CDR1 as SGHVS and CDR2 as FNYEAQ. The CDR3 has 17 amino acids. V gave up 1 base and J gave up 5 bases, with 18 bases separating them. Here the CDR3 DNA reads TGTGCCAGCAGCTTAGATTGGTTTGGAGTGTATGACAATGAGCAGTTCTTC. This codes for CASSLDWFGVYDNEQFF.

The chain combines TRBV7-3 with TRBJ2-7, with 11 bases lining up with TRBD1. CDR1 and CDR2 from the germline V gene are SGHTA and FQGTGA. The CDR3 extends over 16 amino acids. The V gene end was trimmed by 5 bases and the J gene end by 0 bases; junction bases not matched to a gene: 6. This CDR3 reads CASSTRTGGLSYEQYF. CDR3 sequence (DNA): TGTGCCAGCAGCACTAGGACAGGGGGCCTCTCCTACGAGCAGTACTTC.

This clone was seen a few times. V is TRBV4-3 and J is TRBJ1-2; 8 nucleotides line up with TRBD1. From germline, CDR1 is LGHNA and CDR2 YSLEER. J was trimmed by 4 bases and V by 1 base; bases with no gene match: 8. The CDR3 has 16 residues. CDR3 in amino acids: CASSQGGQGYGYGYTF. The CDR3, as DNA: TGCGCCAGCAGCCAAGGAGGACAGGGCTATGGCTATGGCTACACCTTC.

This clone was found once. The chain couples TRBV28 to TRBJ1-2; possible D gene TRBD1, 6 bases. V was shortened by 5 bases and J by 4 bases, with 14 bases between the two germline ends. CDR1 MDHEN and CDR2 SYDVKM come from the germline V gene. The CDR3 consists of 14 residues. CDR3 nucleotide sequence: TGTGCCAGCAGTCCCAGACAGGCAGGCTATGGCTACACCTTC. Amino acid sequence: CASSPRQAGYGYTF.

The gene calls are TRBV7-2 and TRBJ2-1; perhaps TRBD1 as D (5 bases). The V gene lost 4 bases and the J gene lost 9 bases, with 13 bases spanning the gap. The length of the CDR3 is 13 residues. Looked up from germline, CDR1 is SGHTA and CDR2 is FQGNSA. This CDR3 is CASSWTQGAEQFF. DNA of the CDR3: TGTGCCAGCAGCTGGACGCAGGGCGCTGAGCAGTTCTTC.

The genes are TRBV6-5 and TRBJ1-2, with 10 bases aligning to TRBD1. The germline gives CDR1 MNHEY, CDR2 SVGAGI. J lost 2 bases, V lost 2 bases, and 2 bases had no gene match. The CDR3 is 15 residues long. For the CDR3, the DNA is TGTGCCAGCAGTTACCTGGGACAGGGGAACTATGGCTACACCTTC. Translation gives CASSYLGQGNYGYTF.

CDR3 coding DNA: TGTGCCACCTGGGCCAGCAATCAGCCCCAGCATTTT. This sequence encodes CATWASNQPQHF. The V gene is TRBV28, the J gene TRBJ1-5; D ambiguous. Germline loops: CDR1 MDHEN, CDR2 SYDVKM. V dropped 10 bases and J dropped 1 base, with 8 bases sitting between them. This CDR3 spans 12 amino acids. The full variable domain, in which reference TRBV28 and TRBJ1-5 provide the parts outside the CDR3, is DVKVTQSSRYLVKRTGEKVFLECVQDMDHENMFWYRQDPGLGLRLIYFSYDVKMKEKGDIPEGYSVSREKKERFSLILESASTNQTSMYLCATWASNQPQHFGDGTRLSIL.

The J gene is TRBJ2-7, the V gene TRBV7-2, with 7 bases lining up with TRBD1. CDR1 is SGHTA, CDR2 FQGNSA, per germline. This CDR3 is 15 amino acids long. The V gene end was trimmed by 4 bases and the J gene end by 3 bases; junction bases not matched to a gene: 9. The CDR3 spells CASSSQGRGLYEQYF. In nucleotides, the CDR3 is TGTGCCAGCAGCTCACAGGGTAGGGGGCTCTACGAGCAGTACTTC.

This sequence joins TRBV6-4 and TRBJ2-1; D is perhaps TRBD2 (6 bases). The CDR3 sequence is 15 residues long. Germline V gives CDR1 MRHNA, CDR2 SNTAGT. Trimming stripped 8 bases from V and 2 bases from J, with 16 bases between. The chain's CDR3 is CASRRVDGPYNEQFF. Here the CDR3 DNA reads TGTGCCAGCCGGAGGGTAGACGGACCCTACAATGAGCAGTTCTTC.

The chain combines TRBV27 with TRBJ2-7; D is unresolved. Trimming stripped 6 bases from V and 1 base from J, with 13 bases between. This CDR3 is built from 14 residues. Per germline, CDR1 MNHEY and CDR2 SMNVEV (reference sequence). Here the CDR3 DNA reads TGTGCCAGCAGAGACTCTTTGCCTTCCTACGAGCAGTACTTC. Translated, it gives CASRDSLPSYEQYF.

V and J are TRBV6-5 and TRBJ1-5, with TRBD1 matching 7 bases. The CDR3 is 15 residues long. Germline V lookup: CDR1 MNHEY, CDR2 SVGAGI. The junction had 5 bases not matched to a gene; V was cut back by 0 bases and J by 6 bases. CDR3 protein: CASSYSRGPGQPQHF. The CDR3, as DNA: TGTGCCAGCAGTTACTCGAGGGGGCCGGGTCAGCCCCAGCATTTT.

CDR3 coding DNA: TGTGCCAGCAGTCACAACCGGAGGTCTAGCGGGAGAGATAGCTCCTACAATGAGCAGTTCTTC. Protein product: CASSHNRRSSGRDSSYNEQFF. The chain is built from TRBV28 and TRBJ2-1, with TRBD2 matching 10 bases. The V segment lost 5 bases and the J segment 0 bases; nucleotides outside the gene matches: 19. Per the germline V gene, CDR1 is MDHEN and CDR2 is SYDVKM. The CDR3 is 21 residues long. Complete variable domain (other parts from reference TRBV28 and TRBJ2-1): DVKVTQSSRYLVKRTGEKVFLECVQDMDHENMFWYRQDPGLGLRLIYFSYDVKMKEKGDIPEGYSVSREKKERFSLILESASTNQTSMYLCASSHNRRSSGRDSSYNEQFFGPGTRLTVL.

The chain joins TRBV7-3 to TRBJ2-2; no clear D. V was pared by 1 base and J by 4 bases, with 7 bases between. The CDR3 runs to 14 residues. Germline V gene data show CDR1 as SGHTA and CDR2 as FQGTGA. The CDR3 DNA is TGTGCCAGCAGCTTAATGGGCAGCACCGGGGAGCTGTTTTTT. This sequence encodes CASSLMGSTGELFF.

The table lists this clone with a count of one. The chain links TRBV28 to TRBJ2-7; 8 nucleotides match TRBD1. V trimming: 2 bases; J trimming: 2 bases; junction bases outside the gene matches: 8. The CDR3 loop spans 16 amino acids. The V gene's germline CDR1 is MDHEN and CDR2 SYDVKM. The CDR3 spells CASSLKAGTGPYEQYF. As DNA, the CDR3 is TGTGCCAGCAGTTTAAAAGCCGGGACAGGACCCTACGAGCAGTACTTC.